The 7 T cell receptor beta chains below all came from one sample that was sequenced in a study of blood T cells in healthy people across ages. It was with a sample-barcoded 5' primer and a J-beta primer mix that a second PCR of about 6 to 12 cycles was run. TCRdb independently ran MiXCR on the 5' RACE reads; one entry per CDR3 protein. The sample has about 600,000 distinct CDR3 sequences; about 45% are singletons. The source material was blood. All receptors derive from a man older than 75 in good health.

Of note for this clonotype: One junction end does not reproduce the germline sequence, and a read error may be involved. The chain has TRBV5-5 and TRBJ2-1; the D gene is possibly TRBD1 (5 bases). Germline-derived CDR1 and CDR2 are SGHKS and YYEKEE (reference sequence). This CDR3 has 15 amino acids. CDR3 DNA sequence: TGTGCCAGCAGCTTGGAATACAGGTCATACAGTGAGCAGTTCTTC. Encoded protein: CASSLEYRSYSEQFF.

The chain combines TRBV29-1 with TRBJ2-5, with D perhaps TRBD2 (5 bases). The J call may be wrong; the DNA end is better matched by TRBJ2-7. The length of the CDR3 is 13 residues. Germline V gene lookup returns CDR1 SQVTM and CDR2 ANQGSEA. The CDR3 nucleotides are TGCAGCGCCCAGCGGACGCCTGAGGACGAGCAGTACTTC. It translates to CSAQRTPEDEQYF.

This clonotype was detected many times. V is TRBV4-1 and J is TRBJ1-1, with 7 positions matching TRBD1. Germline CDR1 reads MGHRA; CDR2 reads YSYEKL. The trim removed 4 bases at V and 3 bases at J, leaving 2 bases unmatched. The CDR3 has 13 amino acids. CDR3 region: CASSPGGYTEAFF. DNA for the CDR3: TGCGCCAGCAGCCCAGGGGGGTACACTGAAGCTTTCTTT.

The chain recombines TRBV6-6 with TRBJ1-2; no clear D gene. The CDR3 runs 14 residues. The germline CDR1 and CDR2 sequences are MNHNY and SVGAGI (reference sequence). V was shortened by 7 bases and J by 4 bases, with 16 bases between the two germline ends. CDR3 loop: CASKKQDSLYGYTF. The CDR3 region has the DNA TGTGCCAGCAAGAAGCAGGACTCGCTCTATGGCTACACCTTC.

The chain links TRBV20-1 to TRBJ2-1, with 10 positions matching TRBD1. The ends lost 1 base at V and 6 bases at J; junction bases unmatched: 12. CDR3 length equals 17 residues. Per germline, CDR1 DFQATT and CDR2 SNEGSKA (reference sequence). The CDR3 sequence: CSARGLPGQGLANEQFF. The CDR3 DNA follows: TGCAGTGCTAGAGGTCTTCCGGGACAGGGGCTGGCCAATGAGCAGTTCTTC.

The table lists this clonotype with many counts. The CDR3 nucleotides read TGTGCCAGCAGTTACGATGGGGGAGGCTACACCTTC. This codes for CASSYDGGGYTF. The chain couples TRBV6-6 to TRBJ1-2, with D maybe TRBD1 (5 bases). The CDR3 extends over 12 amino acids. Germline-derived CDR1 and CDR2 are MNHNY and SVGAGI (reference sequence). Trimming pared 2 bases from V and 8 bases from J, leaving 9 bases between.

The chain has TRBV6-2 or TRBV6-3 and TRBJ1-5; D possibly corresponds to TRBD1 (5 bases). CDR1 and CDR2 from the germline V gene are MNHEY and SVGEGT. The ends were cut back, 3 bases at V and 4 bases at J, with 13 bases in the middle. This CDR3 spans 15 amino acids. CDR3 in amino acids: CASSYGGARNQPQHF. CDR3 in DNA: TGTGCCAGCAGTTATGGTGGGGCGCGAAATCAGCCCCAGCATTTT.